One and the same sample provided the 20 T cell receptor beta chains below, sequenced in a study of cytomegalovirus exposure and HLA in healthy donors. Use of 60 Vbeta and 13 Jbeta primers characterized the PCR. Only in-frame clones appear in the TCRdb table, and some are missing; sequencing was by immunoSEQ multiplex PCR. The sample comprises 60,000 to 70,000 clones, over 60% of which are singletons, and around 27% rests with the top ten. Sequencing input: PBMCs. These receptors were collected from a man aged 50 or older in good health and CMV-seropositive.

This chain connects TRBV19 to TRBJ2-1, with 7 bases aligning to TRBD1. The length of the CDR3 is 14 residues. Germline loops: CDR1 LNHDA, CDR2 SQIVND (reference sequence). V lost 3 bases to trimming and J lost 4 bases; unmatched junction nucleotides: 3. CDR3 loop: CASSINRGYNEQFF. The CDR3 bases are TGTGCCAGTAGTATTAACAGGGGTTACAATGAGCAGTTCTTC.

The gene calls are TRBV5-6 and TRBJ2-2, with 11 bases identical to TRBD2. J was trimmed by 0 bases and V by 1 base; bases with no gene match: 2. The germline V gene encodes CDR1 SGHDT and CDR2 YYEEEE. The CDR3 contains 17 residues. The CDR3 DNA reads as TGTGCCAGCAGCTTGATACTAGCGGGAGCGAACACCGGGGAGCTGTTTTTT. Residues: CASSLILAGANTGELFF. The full variable domain, its missing parts supplied by reference TRBV5-6 and TRBJ2-2, is DAGVTQSPTHLIKTRGQQVTLRCSPKSGHDTVSWYQQALGQGPQFIFQYYEEEERQRGNFPDRFSGHQFPNYSSELNVNALLLGDSALYLCASSLILAGANTGELFFGEGSRLTVL.

The chain has TRBV5-1 and TRBJ1-4, with D tentatively TRBD1 (5 bases). This CDR3 has 14 residues. Trimming left V 0 bases short and J 8 bases short, with 11 bases between. Germline values: CDR1 SGHRS, CDR2 YFSETQ. The CDR3 nucleotides read TGCGCCAGCAGCTTGGTAGGGGTCAGGGAAAAACTGTTTTTT. It yields the protein CASSLVGVREKLFF. Full variable domain (remainder filled in from reference TRBV5-1 and TRBJ1-4): KAGVTQTPRYLIKTRGQQVTLSCSPISGHRSVSWYQQTPGQGLQFLFEYFSETQRNKGNFPGRFSGRQFSNSRSEMNVSTLELGDSALYLCASSLVGVREKLFFGSGTQLSVL.

This clone has a single count. V gene TRBV5-1 combines with J gene TRBJ2-1; a weak D match, TRBD2 (7 bases). Germline lookup yields CDR1 SGHRS and CDR2 YFSETQ. This CDR3 is built from 14 residues. The germline V and J ends were trimmed by 5 bases and 7 bases, with 16 bases remaining between them. In DNA form, the CDR3 reads TGCGCCAGCAGTGGAGGGGGGGCCCGGAATGAGCAGTTCTTC. This encodes CASSGGGARNEQFF.

CDR3: CASSQADRWNGYTF. CDR3 coding DNA: TGTGCCAGCTCACAGGCGGACAGGTGGAATGGCTACACCTTC. The genes are TRBV18 and TRBJ1-2; 7 bases map to TRBD1. CDR3 length: 14 residues. Trimming removed 4 bases from V and 6 bases from J; junction bases left unmatched: 8. CDR1 is KGHSH, CDR2 LQKENI, per germline.

The V and J genes are TRBV6-1 and TRBJ2-5; TRBD2 matches 9 bases. V dropped 6 bases and J dropped 7; count of bases not matched to a gene: 12. The CDR3 has 15 residues. Germline assignment: CDR1 MNHNS and CDR2 SASEGT. CDR3: CASSDPTSGWGTQYF. The CDR3 bases are TGTGCCAGCAGCGACCCGACTAGCGGATGGGGGACCCAGTACTTC.

This clone was seen a few times. V usage is TRBV2 and J usage is TRBJ1-4, with 9 positions matching TRBD1. Per the germline V gene, CDR1 is SNHLY and CDR2 is FYNNEI. The CDR3 loop spans 14 amino acids. Trimming at V came to 5 bases and at J to 5 bases, leaving 3 bases not matched to a gene. This CDR3 reads CASSFGTGNEKLFF. CDR3 sequence (DNA): TGTGCCAGCAGTTTCGGGACAGGGAATGAAAAACTGTTTTTT.

The V gene is TRBV29-1, the J gene TRBJ1-4; D gene ambiguous. CDR1 is SQVTM and CDR2 is ANQGSEA in the germline V gene. Trimming cost V 3 bases and J 9 bases, with 8 bases left between them. The CDR3 runs to 11 residues. Here the CDR3 reads CSVEAQKKLFF. DNA for the CDR3: TGCAGCGTTGAGGCACAGAAAAAACTGTTTTTT.

The chain joins TRBV7-2 to TRBJ1-1; 11 nucleotides match TRBD1. V lost 3 bases and J lost 4; bases outside the gene matches: 4. There are 15 residues in the CDR3. In germline, CDR1 is SGHTA, CDR2 FQGNSA. The CDR3 spells CASSFAGTGGTEAFF. The CDR3 DNA reads TGTGCCAGCAGCTTCGCCGGGACAGGGGGCACTGAAGCTTTCTTT.

This clone was observed a handful of times. The gene calls are TRBV27 and TRBJ2-3; 8 nucleotides line up with TRBD2. The germline V gene has CDR1 MNHEY and CDR2 SMNVEV (reference sequence). The CDR3 runs 12 residues. V trimming: 5 bases; J trimming: 10 bases; junction bases outside the gene matches: 5. CDR3 loop: CASSPRTSSQYF. The DNA of the CDR3 is TGTGCCAGCAGTCCGCGGACTAGCTCGCAGTATTTT.

The chain combines TRBV5-4 with TRBJ2-1; 8 positions agree with TRBD2. There are 16 residues in the CDR3. The J segment lost 3 bases and the V segment lost 4 bases, leaving 9 bases of the junction unmatched. Germline lookup yields CDR1 SGHNT and CDR2 YYREEE (reference sequence). CDR3 bases: TGTGCCAGCAGCCCCTCCCTAGCGGGCGGCTACAATGAGCAGTTCTTC. Protein: CASSPSLAGGYNEQFF.

The chain carries TRBV30 and TRBJ1-3, with D perhaps matching TRBD1 (6 bases). The V end lost 1 base, the J end lost 7 bases, and 14 bases lay between the germline ends. Germline values: CDR1 GTSNPN, CDR2 SVGIG (reference sequence). The CDR3 spans 14 residues. The CDR3 sequence: CAWSARGGGNTIYF. In nucleotides, the CDR3 is TGTGCCTGGAGTGCCCGAGGGGGAGGGAACACCATATATTTT. The variable domain in full, completed from reference TRBV30 and TRBJ1-3, reads SQTIHQWPATLVQPVGSPLSLECTVEGTSNPNLYWYRQAAGRGLQLLFYSVGIGQISSEVPQNLSASRPQDRQFILSSKKLLLSDSGFYLCAWSARGGGNTIYFGEGSWLTVV.

The chain joins TRBV5-1 to TRBJ2-3; no firm D call. Germline loops: CDR1 SGHRS, CDR2 YFSETQ. The length of the CDR3 is 12 residues. With 4 bases removed from V and 6 bases from J, the gap between germline ends came to 9 bases. CDR3 bases: TGCGCCAGCAGCCCTCTCGCGGATACGCAGTATTTT. Its protein product is CASSPLADTQYF.

The chain combines TRBV21-1 with TRBJ2-2; TRBD2, the table's D call, lacks a check against the DNA. TRBV21-1 is classified as a pseudogene. The CDR3 is made up of 16 amino acids. Written as DNA, the CDR3 is TGTGCCAGCAGCGGGACTAGCGGGAGCGGGGGCGGGGAGCTGTTTTTT. Translated, it gives CASSGTSGSGGGELFF.

This chain joins TRBV18 and TRBJ1-1, with 7 bases identical to TRBD1. CDR1 and CDR2 from the germline V gene are KGHSH and LQKENI. CDR3 length: 15 residues. After removal of 4 bases from V and 2 bases from J, the junction contained 7 bases not matched to a gene. The CDR3 nucleotides read TGTGCCAGCTCACGCGGACAGGTCTCAAACACTGAAGCTTTCTTT. Translated: CASSRGQVSNTEAFF.

Worth noting for this clone: This likely reflects a read error, since a far larger clone is one base away. Other DNA sequences in the sample encode the same CDR3. The chain joins TRBV7-9 to TRBJ2-7, with 8 bases lining up with TRBD1. The CDR3 totals 14 residues. V lost 4 bases and J lost 3; bases outside the gene matches: 5. Germline loops: CDR1 SEHNR, CDR2 FQNEAQ (reference sequence). The CDR3 loop reads CASSYRDRNYEQYF. The CDR3 nucleotides read TGTGCCAGCAGCTACCGGGACAGGAACTACGAGCAGTACTTC.

The V and J genes are TRBV28 and TRBJ2-1; 12 bases are shared with TRBD1. The CDR3 is 13 residues long. V lost 7 bases and J lost 14; bases outside the gene matches: 9. Per the germline V gene, CDR1 is MDHEN and CDR2 is SYDVKM. The CDR3 DNA reads TGTGCCAGCATCGGGGACAGGGGGCTAGACGAGTTCTTC. The encoded protein is CASIGDRGLDEFF. Variable domain in full (rest from reference TRBV28 and TRBJ2-1): DVKVTQSSRYLVKRTGEKVFLECVQDMDHENMFWYRQDPGLGLRLIYFSYDVKMKEKGDIPEGYSVSREKKERFSLILESASTNQTSMYLCASIGDRGLDEFFGPGTRLTVL.

The chain joins TRBV6-5 to TRBJ2-1; no firm D call. Germline-derived CDR1 and CDR2 are MNHEY and SVGAGI. This CDR3 has 15 amino acids. Trimming pared 0 bases from V and 0 bases from J, leaving 6 bases between. The CDR3 here is CASSYSPVSYNEQFF. In DNA, the CDR3 is TGTGCCAGCAGTTACTCTCCGGTCTCCTACAATGAGCAGTTCTTC.

The chain joins TRBV6-6 to TRBJ1-2, with a tentative D call TRBD1 (6 bases). CDR3 length: 13 residues. V was cut by 2 bases and J by 3 bases, with 7 bases left in between. CDR1 is MNHNY, CDR2 SVGAGI, per germline (reference sequence). The CDR3 DNA follows: TGTGCCAGCAGTTACAACAGGGACTATGGCTACACCTTC. As protein: CASSYNRDYGYTF.

CDR3 loop: CASTRGSQPQHF. The CDR3 DNA is TGTGCCAGCACCAGGGGTAGTCAGCCCCAGCATTTT. This chain joins TRBV2 and TRBJ1-5, with D possibly being TRBD1 (6 bases). V lost 7 bases and J lost 6, with 10 bases in between. The germline gives CDR1 SNHLY, CDR2 FYNNEI. This CDR3 spans 12 amino acids.